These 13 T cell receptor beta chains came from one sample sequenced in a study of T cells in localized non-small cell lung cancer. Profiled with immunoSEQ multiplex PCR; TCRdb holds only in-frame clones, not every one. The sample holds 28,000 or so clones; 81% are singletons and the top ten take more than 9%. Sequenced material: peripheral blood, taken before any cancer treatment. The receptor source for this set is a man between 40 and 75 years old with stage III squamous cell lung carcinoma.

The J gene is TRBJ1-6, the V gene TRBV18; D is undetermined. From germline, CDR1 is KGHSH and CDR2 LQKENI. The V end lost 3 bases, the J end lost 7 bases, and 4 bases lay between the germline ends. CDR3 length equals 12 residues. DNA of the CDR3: TGTGCCAGCTCACCGGACAATTCACCCCTCCACTTT. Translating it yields CASSPDNSPLHF.

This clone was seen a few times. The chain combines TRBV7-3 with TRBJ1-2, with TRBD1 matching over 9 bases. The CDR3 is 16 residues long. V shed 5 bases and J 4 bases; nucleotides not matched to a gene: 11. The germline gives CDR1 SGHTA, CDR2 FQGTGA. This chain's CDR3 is CASSVGPGQGLYGYTF. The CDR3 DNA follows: TGTGCCAGCAGCGTTGGACCGGGACAGGGACTCTATGGCTACACCTTC. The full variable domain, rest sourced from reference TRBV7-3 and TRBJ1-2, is GAGVSQTPSNKVTEKGKYVELRCDPISGHTALYWYRQSLGQGPEFLIYFQGTGAADDSGLPNDRFFAVRPEGSVSTLKIQRTERGDSAVYLCASSVGPGQGLYGYTFGSGTRLTVV.

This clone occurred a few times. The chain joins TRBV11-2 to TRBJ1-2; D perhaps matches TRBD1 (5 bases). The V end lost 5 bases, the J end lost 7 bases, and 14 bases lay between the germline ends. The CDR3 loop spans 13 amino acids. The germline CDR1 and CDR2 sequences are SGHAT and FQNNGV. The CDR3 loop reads CASSRQGTVGYTF. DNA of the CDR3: TGTGCCAGCAGCCGTCAGGGTACGGTTGGCTACACCTTC.

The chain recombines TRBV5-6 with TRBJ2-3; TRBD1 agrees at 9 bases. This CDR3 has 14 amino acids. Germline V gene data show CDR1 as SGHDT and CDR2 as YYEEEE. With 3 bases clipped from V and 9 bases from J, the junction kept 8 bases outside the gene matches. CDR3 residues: CASSWGQGGWTQYF. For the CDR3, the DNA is TGTGCCAGCAGCTGGGGACAGGGAGGGTGGACGCAGTATTTT.

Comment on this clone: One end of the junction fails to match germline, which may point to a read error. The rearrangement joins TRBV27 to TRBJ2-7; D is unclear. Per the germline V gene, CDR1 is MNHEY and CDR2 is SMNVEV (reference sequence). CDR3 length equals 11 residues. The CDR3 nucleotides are TGTGCCAGCAGCAAATCAACTGGGGTCTTCTTC. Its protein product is CASSKSTGVFF.

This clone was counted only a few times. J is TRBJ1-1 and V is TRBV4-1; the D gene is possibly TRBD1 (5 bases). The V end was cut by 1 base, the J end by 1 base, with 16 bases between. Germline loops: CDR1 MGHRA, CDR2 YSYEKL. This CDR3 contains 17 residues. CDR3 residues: CASSQGRIIQGNTEAFF. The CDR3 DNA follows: TGCGCCAGCAGCCAAGGTAGGATTATCCAGGGGAACACTGAAGCTTTCTTT.

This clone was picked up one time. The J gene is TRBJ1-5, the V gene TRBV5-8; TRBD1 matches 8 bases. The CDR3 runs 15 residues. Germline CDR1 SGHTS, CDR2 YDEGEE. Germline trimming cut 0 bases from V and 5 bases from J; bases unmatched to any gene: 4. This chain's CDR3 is CASSLDRGSDQPQHF. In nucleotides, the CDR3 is TGTGCCAGCAGCTTGGACAGGGGGTCGGATCAGCCCCAGCATTTT.

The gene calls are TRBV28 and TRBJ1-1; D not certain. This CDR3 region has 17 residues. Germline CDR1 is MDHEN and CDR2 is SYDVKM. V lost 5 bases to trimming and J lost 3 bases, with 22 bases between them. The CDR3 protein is CASSLIGTVTSDTEAFF. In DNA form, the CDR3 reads TGTGCCAGCAGTCTAATTGGTACGGTTACCTCAGACACTGAAGCTTTCTTT.

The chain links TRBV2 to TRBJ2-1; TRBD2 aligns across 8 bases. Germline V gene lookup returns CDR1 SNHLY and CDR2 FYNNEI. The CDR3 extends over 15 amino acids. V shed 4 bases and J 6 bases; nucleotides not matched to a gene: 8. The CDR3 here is CASSVAGGSFNEQFF. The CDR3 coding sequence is TGTGCCAGCAGTGTTGCGGGGGGTTCTTTCAATGAGCAGTTCTTC.

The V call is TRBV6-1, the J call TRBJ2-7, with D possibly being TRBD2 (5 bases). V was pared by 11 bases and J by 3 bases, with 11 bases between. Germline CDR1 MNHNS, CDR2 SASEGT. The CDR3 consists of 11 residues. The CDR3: CAGGLNYEQYF. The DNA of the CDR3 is TGTGCCGGAGGACTCAACTACGAGCAGTACTTC.

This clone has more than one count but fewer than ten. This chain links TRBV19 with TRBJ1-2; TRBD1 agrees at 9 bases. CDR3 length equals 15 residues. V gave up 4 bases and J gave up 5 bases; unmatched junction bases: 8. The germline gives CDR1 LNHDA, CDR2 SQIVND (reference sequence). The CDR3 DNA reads TGTGCCAGTAGTAGCCTCCCGGGACAGGGTTATGGCTACACCTTC. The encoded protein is CASSSLPGQGYGYTF.

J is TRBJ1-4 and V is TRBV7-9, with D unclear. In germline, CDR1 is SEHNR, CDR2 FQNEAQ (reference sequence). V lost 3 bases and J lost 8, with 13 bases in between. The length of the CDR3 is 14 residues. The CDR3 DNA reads TGTGCCAGCAGCTTTCAAGGAGGGCGAGAAAAACTGTTTTTT. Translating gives CASSFQGGREKLFF. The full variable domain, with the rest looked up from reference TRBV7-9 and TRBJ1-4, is DTGVSQNPRHKITKRGQNVTFRCDPISEHNRLYWYRQTLGQGPEFLTYFQNEAQLEKSRLLSDRFSAERPKGSFSTLEIQRTEQGDSAMYLCASSFQGGREKLFFGSGTQLSVL.

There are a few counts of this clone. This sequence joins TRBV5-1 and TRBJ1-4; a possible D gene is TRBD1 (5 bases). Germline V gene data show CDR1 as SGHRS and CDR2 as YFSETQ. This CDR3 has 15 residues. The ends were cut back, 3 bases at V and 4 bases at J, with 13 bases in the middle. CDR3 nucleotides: TGCGCCAGCAGCTGGGGGGGAAGGAGTAATGAAAAACTGTTTTTT. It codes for CASSWGGRSNEKLFF.